This T cell receptor (beta chain) was identified during a study of T cells in Graves' hyperthyroidism and ophthalmopathy. As for this clonotype: Antigen: not known.

Trimming stripped 5 bases from V and 6 bases from J, with 8 bases between. This CDR3 spans 13 amino acids. Germline CDR1 is MNHEY and CDR2 is SVGAGI. Study observations and caveats: Blood shared most expanded thyroid clonotypes above 0.001.

Regions amplified from RNA transcripts were the TCR beta CDR3 regions. With the HTBI primer set, the TCR CDR3 went through a first round of RT-PCR. TCRdb used MiXCR to reprocess the multiplex PCR reads, holding one entry per CDR3 protein. The table shows about 570,000 distinct CDR3 sequences, with 40% to 55% occurring only once. The V and J genes are TRBV6-5 and TRBJ1-6, with a tentative D call TRBD1 (5 bases). This clonotype originated in an adult woman with Graves' disease, either hyperthyroidism or ophthalmopathy (not recorded which). Sequenced sample: peripheral blood or thyroid tissue (not recorded which). For the CDR3, the DNA is TGTGCCAGCAGTCCCAGGGTTAATTCACCCCTCCACTTT. This codes for CASSPRVNSPLHF.